What follows are 20 T cell receptor beta chains derived from one specimen sequenced in a study of OX40 agonist ivuxolimab in advanced cancers. Libraries were made using the immunoSEQ multiplex PCR assay. TCRdb provides this immuneACCESS table in a form limited to in-frame rearrangements. Some clones are lacking; in checked studies, under half of them reflect an unresolved V gene, and why the rest are absent is not known. In all, the sample holds 99,000 or so clones, and roughly 95% of those were seen once. The ten largest account for around 2% of the sample. This material consisted of CD4+ or CD8+ T cells sorted from blood, taken in a trial of the OX40 agonist ivuxolimab. The receptors originated from an adult with an advanced solid tumor such as melanoma, head and neck, liver or kidney cancer.

The chain links TRBV11-2 to TRBJ1-6; D possibly corresponds to TRBD1 (5 bases). The CDR3 has 15 amino acids. V shed 1 base and J shed 6 bases, with 10 bases lying between them. Germline CDR1 and CDR2: SGHAT and FQNNGV. In nucleotides, the CDR3 is TGTGCCAGCAGCTTAGTCGACAGCTTTAATTCACCCCTCCACTTT. It translates to CASSLVDSFNSPLHF. The full variable domain, rest sourced from reference TRBV11-2 and TRBJ1-6, is EAGVAQSPRYKIIEKRQSVAFWCNPISGHATLYWYQQILGQGPKLLIQFQNNGVVDDSQLPKDRFSAERLKGVDSTLKIQPAKLEDSAVYLCASSLVDSFNSPLHFGNGTRLTVT.

The rearrangement joins TRBV2 to TRBJ2-2, with D perhaps TRBD1 or TRBD2 (6 bases each). Germline V CDR1 and CDR2: SNHLY, FYNNEI. The germline V and J ends were trimmed by 2 bases and 6 bases, with 10 bases remaining between them. The CDR3 contains 14 residues. CDR3 in DNA: TGTGCCAGCAGTGAAACGGGGGCCCCCGGGGAGCTGTTTTTT. Translation: CASSETGAPGELFF.

The chain combines TRBV7-7 with TRBJ2-2; D ambiguous. The V end lost 5 bases, the J end lost 1 base, and 11 bases lay between the germline ends. This CDR3 spans 15 amino acids. Germline V gives CDR1 SSHAT, CDR2 FNYEAQ (reference sequence). The CDR3 loop is CASSDIAGNTGELFF. CDR3 sequence (DNA): TGTGCCAGCAGCGACATCGCAGGGAACACCGGGGAGCTGTTTTTT.

V gene TRBV25-1 combines with J gene TRBJ1-3, with D tentatively TRBD1 (5 bases). The CDR3 is made up of 16 amino acids. Germline V gene lookup returns CDR1 MGHDK and CDR2 SYGVNS. Trimming took off 7 bases at V and 0 bases at J, with 16 bases between the two ends. CDR3 nucleotides: TGTGCCAGCAACCAAGACAGAAAACACTCTGGAAACACCATATATTTT. This encodes CASNQDRKHSGNTIYF.

This clone was detected once. The chain uses TRBV7-3 and TRBJ2-3; TRBD2 agrees at 7 bases. The V gene's germline CDR1 is SGHTA and CDR2 FQGTGA. CDR3 length equals 15 residues. J was trimmed by 4 bases and V by 11 bases; bases with no gene match: 15. The CDR3 region has the DNA TGTGCCTCGGGGAGGGTTGGTTTAGGGGCAGATACGCAGTATTTT. Protein product: CASGRVGLGADTQYF.

V usage is TRBV5-6 and J usage is TRBJ2-2; possibly TRBD1 or TRBD2 for D (6 bases each). Trimming left V 0 bases short and J 0 bases short, with 9 bases between. The CDR3 contains 16 residues. Germline V CDR1 and CDR2: SGHDT, YYEEEE. The CDR3, as DNA: TGTGCCAGCAGCTTGGTAGGGGGGTCGAACACCGGGGAGCTGTTTTTT. Translation: CASSLVGGSNTGELFF.

As to this clone: Different DNA sequences within this sample yield the same CDR3. The CDR3 DNA is TGTGCCAGCAGTCTACAGGGAAACTATGGCTACACCTTC. This translates into CASSLQGNYGYTF. The chain is built from TRBV27 and TRBJ1-2, with D possibly being TRBD1 (6 bases). This CDR3 comprises 13 residues. Germline V gene data show CDR1 as MNHEY and CDR2 as SMNVEV (reference sequence). Trimming cost V 5 bases and J 2 bases, with 9 bases left between them.

J is TRBJ2-1 and V is TRBV9; 7 bases fit TRBD2. CDR3 length: 15 residues. The J segment lost 5 bases and the V segment lost 0 bases, leaving 5 bases of the junction unmatched. Looked up from germline, CDR1 is SGDLS and CDR2 is YYNGEE. In DNA, the CDR3 is TGTGCCAGCAGCGTAGGACTAGCAGCGGACAATGAGCAGTTCTTC. This gives the protein CASSVGLAADNEQFF.

The chain employs TRBV4-2 and TRBJ2-7; unclear D gene. The V gene's germline CDR1 is LGHNA and CDR2 YNFKEQ. The CDR3 consists of 15 residues. Trimming pared 4 bases from V and 3 bases from J, leaving 16 bases between. CDR3 residues: CASSLTTSVIYEQYF. CDR3 sequence (DNA): TGTGCCAGCAGCCTTACCACGTCCGTGATCTACGAGCAGTACTTC.

Only one count was recorded for this clone. The chain links TRBV27 to TRBJ2-1; 9 bases align to TRBD1. The CDR3 has 16 residues. V shed 4 bases and J 0 bases; nucleotides not matched to a gene: 4. Germline V gene sequence: CDR1 MNHEY, CDR2 SMNVEV (reference sequence). The CDR3 DNA reads as TGTGCCAGCAGTTCCTACAGGGGGCGCTCCTACAATGAGCAGTTCTTC. It yields the protein CASSSYRGRSYNEQFF.

J is TRBJ1-4 and V is TRBV5-1; no firm D call. Germline-derived CDR1 and CDR2 are SGHRS and YFSETQ. The CDR3 length is 14 residues. The V end lost 4 bases, the J end lost 4 bases, and 11 bases lay between the germline ends. CDR3 loop: CASSREWNNEKLFF. CDR3 coding DNA: TGCGCCAGCAGCCGGGAGTGGAATAATGAAAAACTGTTTTTT.

The chain has TRBV9 and TRBJ2-2; 8 bases map to TRBD1. Trimming at V came to 1 base and at J to 5 bases, leaving 19 bases not matched to a gene. Germline V gene data show CDR1 as SGDLS and CDR2 as YYNGEE. This CDR3 region has 20 residues. CDR3 in amino acids: CASSVPRDFQGQGGTGELFF. CDR3 DNA sequence: TGTGCCAGCAGCGTACCTAGAGATTTCCAAGGACAGGGCGGAACCGGGGAGCTGTTTTTT.

Regarding this clone: This CDR3 is also generated by other DNA sequences in the sample. The CDR3 DNA is TGTGCCAGTAGTATGGCGGGGGGCTCCTACGAGCAGTACTTC. This sequence encodes CASSMAGGSYEQYF. The chain uses TRBV19 and TRBJ2-7; TRBD2 agrees at 8 bases. Germline loops: CDR1 LNHDA, CDR2 SQIVND (reference sequence). The length of the CDR3 is 14 residues. V lost 3 bases, J lost 0 bases, and 1 base stayed unmatched.

V gene TRBV7-9 combines with J gene TRBJ2-4; weak D call: TRBD2 (5 bases). The CDR3 spans 13 residues. Germline CDR1 is SEHNR and CDR2 is FQNEAQ (reference sequence). The ends were cut back, 2 bases at V and 8 bases at J, with 10 bases in the middle. CDR3 sequence: CASSLRGEDIQYF. Written as DNA, the CDR3 is TGTGCCAGCAGCTTACGGGGAGAGGACATTCAGTACTTC.

The chain recombines TRBV6-1 with TRBJ2-7; no clear D. Trimming pared 8 bases from V and 0 bases from J, leaving 11 bases between. The CDR3 loop spans 13 amino acids. The germline V gene has CDR1 MNHNS and CDR2 SASEGT. CDR3 sequence reads: CASEARISYEQYF. The CDR3 DNA reads as TGTGCCAGCGAGGCCAGGATCTCCTACGAGCAGTACTTC.

Note on this clone: A junction boundary mismatches the germline segment, possibly from a read error. The gene calls are TRBV5-6 and TRBJ1-2; no clear D gene. There are 14 residues in the CDR3. The germline V gene encodes CDR1 SGHDT and CDR2 YYEEEE. This chain's CDR3 is CASSLGMSRDGHTF. DNA of the CDR3: TGTGCCAGCAGCTTGGGAATGTCGCGCGATGGCCACACCTTC.

As regards this clone: The sample contains more than one DNA sequence encoding this CDR3. The J gene is TRBJ1-1, the V gene TRBV19; no reliable D call. CDR3 length: 12 residues. Trimming took off 2 bases at V and 5 bases at J, with 6 bases between the two ends. The V gene's germline CDR1 is LNHDA and CDR2 SQIVND (reference sequence). The CDR3 DNA is TGTGCCAGTAGTATATTGGGAACTGAAGCTTTCTTT. Its translation: CASSILGTEAFF.

The chain carries TRBV29-1 and TRBJ2-1; tentatively, D is TRBD1 (5 bases). Germline CDR1 SQVTM, CDR2 ANQGSEA. This CDR3 spans 12 amino acids. Trimming left V 6 bases short and J 9 bases short, with 15 bases between. The CDR3 nucleotides are TGCAGCGTCCTGGCTAGGGGCGCTGAGCAGTTCTTC. It specifies CSVLARGAEQFF.

The table lists this clone with a count of one. One end of the junction is discordant with germline, which a read error may explain. J is TRBJ1-2 and V is TRBV19, with D perhaps TRBD1 (6 bases). The germline CDR1 and CDR2 sequences are LNHDA and SQIVND (reference sequence). This CDR3 has 13 residues. The CDR3 DNA follows: TGTGCCAGTAGTACCACAGGGTGGGAGATCTTCTACTTC. Amino acid sequence: CASSTTGWEIFYF.

The V and J genes are TRBV5-4 and TRBJ2-3, with D tentatively TRBD2 (7 bases). The CDR3 spans 16 residues. V dropped 0 bases and J dropped 2 bases, with 13 bases sitting between them. CDR1 SGHNT and CDR2 YYREEE come from the germline V gene (reference sequence). The CDR3 sequence is CASSLDEGGVTDTQYF. CDR3 coding DNA: TGTGCCAGCAGCTTGGATGAGGGGGGGGTCACAGATACGCAGTATTTT. Filled out from reference TRBV5-4 and TRBJ2-3, the complete variable domain reads ETGVTQSPTHLIKTRGQQVTLRCSSQSGHNTVSWYQQALGQGPQFIFQYYREEENGRGNFPPRFSGLQFPNYSSELNVNALELDDSALYLCASSLDEGGVTDTQYFGPGTRLTVL.